This TCR beta chain was sequenced for a study of blood T cell repertoires in COVID-19. Looking at the study overall: PBMCs, B-cell-depleted T cells, or T cells provided the cDNA or gDNA that made up the material.

Cohorts were based on clinical histories the participants reported. Each exposed participant met a COVID-19 case in the 2 weeks preceding study entry. Authors' analysis steps: Reference gene primer amplification gave estimated nucleated cell counts. The assay was immunoSEQ multiplex PCR, and TCRdb's table has in-frame clones only and misses some. V and J calls and clone size are as listed in that table; D and trimming were resolved from the DNA. The sample yields 150,000 or so clones, 80% to 85% seen once. Germline V lookup: CDR1 SNHLY, CDR2 FYNNEI. V was clipped by 6 bases and J by 6 bases; unmatched bases: 11. The CDR3 spans 15 residues.

The sequencing input was PBMCs or T cells enriched from blood (not recorded which). The sequence derives from a man aged 65 to 85 who had been exposed to COVID-19. The chain couples TRBV2 to TRBJ2-7; 10 bases map to TRBD1. The CDR3 DNA follows: TGTGCCAGCAGCAACACCGGGACAGGGGCGACCGAGCAGTACTTC. Translating it yields CASSNTGTGATEQYF.